The present T cell receptor (beta chain) was sequenced within a study of technical replicates of blood from several donors. This CDR3 region has 17 residues. Per the germline V gene, CDR1 is SGHAT and CDR2 is FQNNGV. Trimming took 2 bases from V and 3 from J, leaving 20 bases between them. Repertoires were generated with immunoSEQ multiplex PCR, while TCRdb's copy carries only in-frame clones and drops some. Here the sample spans more than 90,000 clones, approximately 96% being singletons. Sequenced sample: T cells isolated from PBMCs. The J gene is TRBJ2-7, the V gene TRBV11-2, with D possibly matching TRBD2 (5 bases). This clonotype was obtained from a human donor in good health. DNA for the CDR3: TGTGCCAGCAGCTTACCGGACTCTCGTCCGGGAAACTACGAGCAGTACTTC. This encodes CASSLPDSRPGNYEQYF.